The sequence of this T cell receptor (beta chain) was determined in a study of blood T cell repertoires in COVID-19 (dated by TCRdb to 2020 to 2022). About the study as a whole: The collaborator samples originated in the United States, Italy and Spain and spanned the acute and convalescent phases of COVID-19. The repertoires were released in a freely available public database meant as a resource for research on the immune response to SARS-CoV-2. Deeply sampled blood TCRbeta repertoires from subjects exposed to, actively infected with, or recovered from COVID-19 were included in the dataset. Nearly every sample came with metadata listing a de-identified subject ID, COVID-19 status, age in years and sex. Samples came from the ongoing ImmuneRACE study (first 160 participants) plus 1,254 subjects from 6 global collaborators. The prospective study material was composed of cDNA or gDNA derived from T cells, B-cell-depleted T cells, or PBMCs. Where available, HLA class I and class II types were taken from metadata supplied by the sample provider and were not determined by assay-based typing.

The full study reports these points: How much clinical and demographic metadata was included differed by source and by participant, and the metadata was provided uncurated.

Enrolling through a virtual design, the prospective study's participants ranged in age from roughly 18 to 95 years and lived across 24 United States geographic areas. In the prospective study, cohorts were assigned on the basis of participant-reported clinical history obtained from a screening survey and a study questionnaire. Mobile phlebotomists in the prospective study collected whole blood, serum and a nasopharyngeal or oropharyngeal swab from every participant. Prospective study participants could optionally give additional blood draws and questionnaires over an approximately two-month period. Blood samples from the prospective study were shipped frozen or at room temperature prior to DNA extraction. Points on this clone: The specificity of this receptor is unknown. Per-base qualities were not stored, and no clone one base away is much larger.

TCRbeta CDR3 regions were amplified from genomic DNA by means of the immunoSEQ Assay, a bias-controlled multiplex PCR. In the paper's pipeline: Nucleated cell counts per sample were estimated from amplification of reference gene primers within the assay. To quantify the absolute abundance of each unique TCRbeta CDR3 rearrangement, sequence reads were collapsed and filtered. For each sample, productive Simpson clonality was calculated as the square root of Simpson's diversity index across productive rearrangements. TCRdb limited this immuneACCESS table to in-frame rearrangements with V and J called. A share of clones is missing; checked studies link under half to unresolved V genes, and the rest is unexplained. Clone size and V and J calls were adopted from that table, with D and trimming inferred from the DNA. Across this sample there are hundreds of thousands of clones, with about 85% seen only once. Clones ranked in the top ten supply 6% to 7% of the sample.

The sequence was obtained from a woman in her 30s with acute COVID-19. The sample was PBMCs or T cells enriched from blood (not recorded which).

DNA sequence: TGCGCCAGCAGCAGAAACAGGGGCCGGGACACTGAAGCTTTCTTT. Translated, it reads CASSRNRGRDTEAFF. This chain joins TRBV5-1 to TRBJ1-1, with 7 middle bases fitting TRBD1. The CDR1 and CDR2 encoded by the germline V gene are SGHRS and YFSETQ. The germline V and J ends show losses of 4 bases and 3 bases respectively, and no gene match explains 9 bases of the junction. Taken from cysteine to phenylalanine, the CDR3 has 15 residues. Only the CDR3 part of the read is kept: 45 bases, read in frame from the first base.